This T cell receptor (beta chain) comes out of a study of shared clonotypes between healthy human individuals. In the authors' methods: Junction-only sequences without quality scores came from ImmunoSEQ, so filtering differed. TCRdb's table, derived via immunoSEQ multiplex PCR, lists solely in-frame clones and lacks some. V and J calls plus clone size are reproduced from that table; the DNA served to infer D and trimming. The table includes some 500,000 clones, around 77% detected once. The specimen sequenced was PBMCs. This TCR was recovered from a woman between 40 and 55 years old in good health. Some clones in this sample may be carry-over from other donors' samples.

CDR3 region: CASRRTGSGYGYTF. The DNA for the CDR3 is TGTGCCAGCAGGAGGACAGGGTCGGGCTATGGCTACACCTTC. This sequence joins TRBV28 and TRBJ1-2; TRBD1 matches 8 bases. J was trimmed by 4 bases and V by 6 bases; bases with no gene match: 7. Germline V lookup: CDR1 MDHEN, CDR2 SYDVKM. CDR3 length: 14 residues.